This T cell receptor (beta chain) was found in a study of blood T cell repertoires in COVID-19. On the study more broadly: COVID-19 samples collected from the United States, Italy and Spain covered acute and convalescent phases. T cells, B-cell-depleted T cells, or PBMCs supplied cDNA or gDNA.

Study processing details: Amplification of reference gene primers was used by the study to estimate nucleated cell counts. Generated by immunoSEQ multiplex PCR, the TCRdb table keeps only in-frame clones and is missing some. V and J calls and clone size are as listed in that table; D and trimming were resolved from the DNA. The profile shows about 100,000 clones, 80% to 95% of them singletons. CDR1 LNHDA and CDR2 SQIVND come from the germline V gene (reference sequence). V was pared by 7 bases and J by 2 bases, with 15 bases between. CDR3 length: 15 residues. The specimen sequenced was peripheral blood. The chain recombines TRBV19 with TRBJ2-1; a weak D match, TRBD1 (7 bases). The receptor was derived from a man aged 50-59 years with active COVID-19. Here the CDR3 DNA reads TGTGCCAGTACCAGGGGGGACAGTCCCTACAATGAGCAGTTCTTC. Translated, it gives CASTRGDSPYNEQFF. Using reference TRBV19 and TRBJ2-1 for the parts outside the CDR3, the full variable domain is DGGITQSPKYLFRKEGQNVTLSCEQNLNHDAMYWYRQDPGQGLRLIYYSQIVNDFQKGDIAEGYSVSREKKESFPLTVTSAQKNPTAFYLCASTRGDSPYNEQFFGPGTRLTVL.